Here is one T cell receptor (beta chain) with its context. The ends were cut back, 3 bases at V and 6 bases at J, with 15 bases in the middle. The CDR3 totals 15 residues. In germline, CDR1 is SGHAT, CDR2 FQNNGV. This sample is part of a study of lymphopenia after photon versus proton radiotherapy. Sequencing used immunoSEQ multiplex PCR; TCRdb keeps in-frame clones, though not all of them. The sample lists about 26,000 clones, approximately 89% occurring once. The chain combines TRBV11-2 with TRBJ2-1; the D gene is possibly TRBD1 (7 bases). The sample was peripheral blood, taken from a patient treated with photon-based radiotherapy. The sequence was obtained from a man aged 25-45 years with gastric cancer. CDR3 sequence reads: CASSFQGVGGNEQFF. The DNA of the CDR3 is TGTGCCAGCAGCTTTCAGGGGGTGGGAGGCAATGAGCAGTTCTTC.